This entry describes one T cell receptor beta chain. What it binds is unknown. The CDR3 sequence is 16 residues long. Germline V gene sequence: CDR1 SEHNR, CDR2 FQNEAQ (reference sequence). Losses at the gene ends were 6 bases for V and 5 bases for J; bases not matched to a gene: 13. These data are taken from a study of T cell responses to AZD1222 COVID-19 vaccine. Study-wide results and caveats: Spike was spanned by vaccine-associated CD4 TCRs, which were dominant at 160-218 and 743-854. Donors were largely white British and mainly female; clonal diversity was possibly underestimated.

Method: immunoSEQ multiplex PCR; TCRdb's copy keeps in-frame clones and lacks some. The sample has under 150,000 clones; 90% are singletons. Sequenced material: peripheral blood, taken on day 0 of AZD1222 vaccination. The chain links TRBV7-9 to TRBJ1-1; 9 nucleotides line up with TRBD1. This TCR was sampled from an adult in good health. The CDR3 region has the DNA TGTGCCAGCAGACCGTCCCGGGACAGGGCGTGGACTGAAGCTTTCTTT. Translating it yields CASRPSRDRAWTEAFF.